The 15 T cell receptor beta chains listed next were all sequenced from one sample in a study of cytomegalovirus exposure and HLA in healthy donors. With 60 Vbeta and 13 Jbeta primers, the PCR was carried out. Generated by immunoSEQ multiplex PCR, the TCRdb table keeps only in-frame clones and is missing some. Found here are roughly 120,000 clones, roughly four fifths of them singletons; the top ten hold around 1.6%. The sequenced material came from PBMCs. The receptors shown here come from a young woman in good health and CMV-seronegative.

The V gene is TRBV7-9, the J gene TRBJ2-2, with TRBD2 identical over 8 bases. This CDR3 contains 19 residues. Trimming took 8 bases from V and 1 from J; bases not matched to a gene: 18. CDR1 and CDR2 (germline): SEHNR, FQNEAQ (reference sequence). DNA of the CDR3: TGTGCCAGCTCCACCACCCGGGGGGGTGAAAAAAAGAACACCGGGGAGCTGTTTTTT. Protein product: CASSTTRGGEKKNTGELFF. Supplemented by reference TRBV7-9 and TRBJ2-2, the full variable domain reads DTGVSQNPRHKITKRGQNVTFRCDPISEHNRLYWYRQTLGQGPEFLTYFQNEAQLEKSRLLSDRFSAERPKGSFSTLEIQRTEQGDSAMYLCASSTTRGGEKKNTGELFFGEGSRLTVL.

The chain joins TRBV29-1 to TRBJ2-1; D is unclear. Germline CDR1 and CDR2: SQVTM and ANQGSEA. This CDR3 is 15 amino acids long. Between the trimmed V and J ends, which lost 5 bases and 10 bases, there was a span of 24 bases. CDR3 nucleotides: TGCAGCGTTCGTCTCGGTGTGGCTAGGATACGCGAGCAGTTCTTC. It is translated as CSVRLGVARIREQFF.

The V and J genes are TRBV27 and TRBJ1-2; TRBD1 might be the D (5 bases). The V end lost 3 bases, the J end lost 0 bases, and 11 bases lay between the germline ends. Germline V lookup: CDR1 MNHEY, CDR2 SMNVEV (reference sequence). This CDR3 is built from 15 residues. The CDR3 spells CASSFTRGTNYGYTF. CDR3 bases: TGTGCCAGCAGTTTCACCCGGGGGACTAACTATGGCTACACCTTC.

The chain joins TRBV5-1 to TRBJ2-5; TRBD2 agrees at 10 bases. In germline, CDR1 is SGHRS, CDR2 YFSETQ. With 0 bases clipped from V and 2 bases from J, the junction kept 4 bases outside the gene matches. The CDR3 extends over 16 amino acids. DNA of the CDR3: TGCGCCAGCAGCTTGGGGGTAGCGGGAGGTCAAGAGACCCAGTACTTC. It specifies CASSLGVAGGQETQYF.

The J gene is TRBJ2-1, the V gene TRBV5-1, with TRBD2 matching 12 bases. CDR1 is SGHRS and CDR2 is YFSETQ in the germline V gene. The trim removed 4 bases at V and 4 bases at J, leaving 6 bases unmatched. The CDR3 is made up of 16 amino acids. The CDR3 sequence: CASSLTSGGRYNEQFF. The CDR3 bases are TGCGCCAGCAGCCTTACTAGCGGGGGGAGGTACAATGAGCAGTTCTTC.

This clone was recorded a few times. The J gene is TRBJ1-5, the V gene TRBV15; D not certain. The V end was cut by 1 base, the J end by 7 bases, with 14 bases between. This CDR3 is built from 15 residues. Germline values: CDR1 LNHNV, CDR2 YYDKDF (reference sequence). The CDR3 sequence is CATSRGEQLVQPQHF. CDR3 DNA sequence: TGTGCCACCAGCAGAGGTGAACAGCTTGTACAGCCCCAGCATTTT.

As for this clone: The junction shows a germline mismatch at one end, possibly a read error. The rearrangement links TRBV5-1 to TRBJ2-6; a possible D gene is TRBD1 (5 bases). Germline V CDR1 and CDR2: SGHRS, YFSETQ. This CDR3 is built from 16 residues. CDR3 sequence reads: CASSLGFNSGANGLTF. The CDR3 DNA sequence: TGCGCCAGCAGCTTGGGGTTTAACTCTGGGGCCAACGGCCTGACTTTC.

V is TRBV5-5 and J is TRBJ1-3; D gene uncertain. CDR1 SGHKS and CDR2 YYEKEE come from the germline V gene (reference sequence). V was shortened by 1 base and J by 3 bases, with 14 bases between the two germline ends. The CDR3 sequence is 16 residues long. The CDR3 reads CASSLPERTYGNTIYF. In DNA form, the CDR3 reads TGTGCCAGCAGCTTGCCGGAACGGACTTATGGAAACACCATATATTTT.

Worth noting for this clone: The sample contains more than one DNA sequence encoding this CDR3. The CDR3 loop is CAWSVLYEQYF. The CDR3 DNA follows: TGTGCCTGGAGTGTGCTATACGAGCAGTACTTC. The rearrangement uses TRBV30 and TRBJ2-7; D unresolved. Germline V gene sequence: CDR1 GTSNPN, CDR2 SVGIG (reference sequence). This CDR3 comprises 11 residues. V was pared by 0 bases and J by 4 bases, with 4 bases between.

The chain is built from TRBV30 and TRBJ1-2; the D gene is possibly TRBD1 (5 bases). The CDR3 totals 12 residues. The V and J ends lost 1 base and 7 bases respectively, with 10 bases between them. From germline, CDR1 is GTSNPN and CDR2 SVGIG (reference sequence). The CDR3 is CAWSGQTTGYTF. CDR3 nucleotide sequence: TGTGCCTGGAGTGGACAGACGACTGGCTACACCTTC.

This sequence joins TRBV4-2 and TRBJ1-4; 8 bases are shared with TRBD1. CDR1 LGHNA and CDR2 YNFKEQ come from the germline V gene. J gave up 1 base and V 1 base, and 2 bases lay outside the gene matches. The CDR3 is 16 amino acids. CDR3 amino acids: CASSQAQGETNEKLFF. CDR3 nucleotide sequence: TGTGCCAGCAGCCAAGCACAGGGGGAAACTAATGAAAAACTGTTTTTT.

This clone came up once. The genes are TRBV5-4 and TRBJ1-1; 7 nucleotides line up with TRBD1. This CDR3 is built from 15 residues. V lost 4 bases to trimming and J lost 0 bases; unmatched junction nucleotides: 6. Germline V lookup: CDR1 SGHNT, CDR2 YYREEE (reference sequence). CDR3 DNA: TGTGCCAGCAGCCCGGGGACAGTCATGAACACTGAAGCTTTCTTT. Translation: CASSPGTVMNTEAFF.

This sequence joins TRBV7-2 and TRBJ2-2; 12 bases are a match to TRBD2. The CDR3 length is 17 residues. V trimming: 5 bases; J trimming: 6 bases; junction bases outside the gene matches: 10. Per germline, CDR1 SGHTA and CDR2 FQGNSA. The CDR3 is CASSPSETSGRSGELFF. The CDR3 DNA follows: TGTGCCAGCAGCCCCTCCGAGACTAGCGGGAGATCCGGGGAGCTGTTTTTT.

The chain couples TRBV2 to TRBJ2-5, with D possibly being TRBD2 (6 bases). Germline CDR1 and CDR2: SNHLY and FYNNEI. V lost 7 bases and J 5 bases, leaving 20 bases between the germline ends. The CDR3 loop spans 15 amino acids. The CDR3 sequence: CASTRSGAGFETQYF. DNA of the CDR3: TGTGCCAGCACCCGATCAGGTGCGGGGTTTGAGACCCAGTACTTC. Complete variable domain (other parts from reference TRBV2 and TRBJ2-5): EPEVTQTPSHQVTQMGQEVILRCVPISNHLYFYWYRQILGQKVEFLVSFYNNEISEKSEIFDDQFSVERPDGSNFTLKIRSTKLEDSAMYFCASTRSGAGFETQYFGPGTRLLVL.

This chain uses TRBV7-8 with TRBJ2-5, with 10 bases that match TRBD1. Gene TRBJ2-7 matches the end of the DNA better, so the J call may be wrong. The CDR3 spans 15 residues. Germline CDR1 is SGHVS and CDR2 is FQNEAQ. The CDR3 DNA reads as TGTGCCAGCAGCTTAGAAGGGACAGGGGCCCGCGAGCAGTACTTC. Its protein is CASSLEGTGAREQYF.